This T cell receptor beta chain appears in the sequencing data of a study of OX40 agonist ivuxolimab in advanced cancers. The study, taken as a whole, reports: Both blood CD4+ and CD8+ T cells showed clonal growth by week 6 at 0.1 to 3.0 mg/kg.

The protocol was immunoSEQ multiplex PCR, while the TCRdb copy is restricted to in-frame clones and leaves out a portion. The sample consists of roughly 48,000 clones, 70% to 90% of them appearing once. Exclusion of a patient followed from autoimmune disease history or systemic immunosuppression. In its sample, this clone was seen a few times. Its antigen is currently unknown. The material was CD4+ or CD8+ T cells sorted from blood, obtained in a trial of the OX40 agonist ivuxolimab. This receptor was obtained from an adult with an advanced solid tumor such as melanoma, head and neck, liver or kidney cancer.

CDR3 sequence: CASSPSQGHEQYF. CDR3 nucleotides: TGTGCCAGCAGCCCCTCACAGGGCCACGAGCAGTACTTC. This sequence joins TRBV7-9 and TRBJ2-7; the D gene is possibly TRBD1 (6 bases). This CDR3 has 13 residues. V dropped 5 bases and J dropped 5 bases, with 13 bases sitting between them. CDR1 is SEHNR, CDR2 FQNEAQ, per germline (reference sequence).